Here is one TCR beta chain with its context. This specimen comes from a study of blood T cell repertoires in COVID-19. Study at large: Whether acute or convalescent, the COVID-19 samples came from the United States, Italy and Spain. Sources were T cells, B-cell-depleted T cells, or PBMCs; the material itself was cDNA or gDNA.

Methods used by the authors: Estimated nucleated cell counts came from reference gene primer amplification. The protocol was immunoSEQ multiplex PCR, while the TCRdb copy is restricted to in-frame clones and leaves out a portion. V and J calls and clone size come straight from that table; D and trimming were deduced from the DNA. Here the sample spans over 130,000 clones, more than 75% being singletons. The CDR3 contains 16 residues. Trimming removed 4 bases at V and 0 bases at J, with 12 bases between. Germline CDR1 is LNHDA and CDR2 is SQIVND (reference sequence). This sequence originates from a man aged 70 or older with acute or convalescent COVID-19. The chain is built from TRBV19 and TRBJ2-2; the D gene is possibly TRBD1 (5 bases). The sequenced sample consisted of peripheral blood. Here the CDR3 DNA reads TGTGCCAGTAGTACCAGACAGCCTCCGAACACCGGGGAGCTGTTTTTT. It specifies CASSTRQPPNTGELFF.